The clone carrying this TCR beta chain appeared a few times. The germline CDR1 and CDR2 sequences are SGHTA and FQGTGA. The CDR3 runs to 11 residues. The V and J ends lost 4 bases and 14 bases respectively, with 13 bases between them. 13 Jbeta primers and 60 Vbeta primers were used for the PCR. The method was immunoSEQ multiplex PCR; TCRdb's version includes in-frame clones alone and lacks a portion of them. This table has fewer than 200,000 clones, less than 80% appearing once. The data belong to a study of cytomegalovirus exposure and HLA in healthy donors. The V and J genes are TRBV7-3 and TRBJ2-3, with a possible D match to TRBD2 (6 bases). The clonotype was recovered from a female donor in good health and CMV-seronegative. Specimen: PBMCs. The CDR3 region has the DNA TGTGCCAGCAGCTCGGAGGGGCGCTTGTATTTT. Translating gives CASSSEGRLYF.